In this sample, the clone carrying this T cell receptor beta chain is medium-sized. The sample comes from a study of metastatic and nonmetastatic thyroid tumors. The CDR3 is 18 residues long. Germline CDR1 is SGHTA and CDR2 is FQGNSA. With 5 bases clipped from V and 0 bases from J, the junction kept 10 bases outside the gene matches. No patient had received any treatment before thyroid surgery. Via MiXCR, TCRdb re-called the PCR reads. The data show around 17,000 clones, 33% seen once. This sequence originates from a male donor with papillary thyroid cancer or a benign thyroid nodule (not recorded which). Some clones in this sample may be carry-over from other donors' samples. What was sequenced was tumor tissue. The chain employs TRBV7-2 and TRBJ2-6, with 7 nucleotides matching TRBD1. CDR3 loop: CASSRTGTANSGANVLTF. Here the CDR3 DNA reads TGTGCCAGCAGCCGAACCGGGACAGCAAACTCTGGGGCCAACGTCCTGACTTTC.